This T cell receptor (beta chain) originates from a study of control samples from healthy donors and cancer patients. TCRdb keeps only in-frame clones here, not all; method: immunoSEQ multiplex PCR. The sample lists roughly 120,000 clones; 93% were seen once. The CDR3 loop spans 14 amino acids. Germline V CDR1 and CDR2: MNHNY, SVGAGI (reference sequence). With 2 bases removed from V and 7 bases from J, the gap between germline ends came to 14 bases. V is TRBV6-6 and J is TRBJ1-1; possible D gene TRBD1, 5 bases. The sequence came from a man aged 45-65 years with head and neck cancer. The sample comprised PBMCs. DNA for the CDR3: TGTGCCAGCAGTTACGGGCAGGGTTCCTATGAAGCTTTCTTT. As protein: CASSYGQGSYEAFF.